What follows are 6 T cell receptor beta chains derived from one specimen sequenced in a study of T cell repertoires in cytomegalovirus infection. TCRdb fed the reads into MiXCR, producing one record per CDR3 protein. The data show hundreds of thousands of distinct CDR3 sequences, about 24% seen once. Sequencing used CD8+ T cells from PBMCs. These receptors came from a human donor in good health (CMV status not recorded). Some clones in this sample may be carry-over from other donors' samples.

This clonotype occurred many times. The V and J genes are TRBV10-3 and TRBJ2-6, with 9 bases that match TRBD1. The germline gives CDR1 ENHRY, CDR2 SYGVKD. There are 19 residues in the CDR3. V lost 0 bases, J lost 0 bases, and 6 bases stayed unmatched. In DNA, the CDR3 is TGTGCCATCAGTGAGTCCCGCGGGACAGGGTTCTCTGGGGCCAACGTCCTGACTTTC. It translates to CAISESRGTGFSGANVLTF.

Of note for this clonotype: A much larger clonotype is one base distant, so this may be a read error. The chain carries TRBV7-4 and TRBJ2-1; no clear D gene. CDR3 length: 12 residues. Germline V gene lookup returns CDR1 SGHVT and CDR2 SQSDAQ. CDR3 bases: TGTACCAGCAGGCAAGGGTCCAATGAGCAGTTCTTC. This encodes CTSRQGSNEQFF.

This clonotype has ten or more counts. The chain joins TRBV7-9 to TRBJ2-1, with 9 bases matching TRBD1. The J segment lost 12 bases and the V segment lost 5 bases, leaving 11 bases of the junction unmatched. Germline CDR1 is SEHNR and CDR2 is FQNEAQ (reference sequence). This CDR3 is built from 14 residues. In DNA, the CDR3 is TGTGCCAGCAGCCAGACCTTCGGGACAGGGATGCAGTTCTTC. Translation: CASSQTFGTGMQFF.

The rearrangement joins TRBV7-3 to TRBJ1-2; D gene unclear. This CDR3 spans 14 amino acids. Germline-derived CDR1 and CDR2 are SGHTA and FQGTGA. V was cut by 1 base and J by 8 bases, with 14 bases left in between. As DNA, the CDR3 is TGTGCCAGCAGCTTAATCGACAATATAGACGGCTACACCTTC. As protein: CASSLIDNIDGYTF.

This clonotype appeared many times. The rearrangement uses TRBV6-5 and TRBJ2-1, with 9 bases aligning to TRBD1. The CDR3 covers 14 residues. CDR1 MNHEY and CDR2 SVGAGI come from the germline V gene. J lost 6 bases, V lost 5 bases, and 5 bases had no gene match. The CDR3 DNA is TGTGCCAGCAGTCTACAGGGGGCTGGCAATGAGCAGTTCTTC. It codes for CASSLQGAGNEQFF.

Only a few counts were recorded for this clonotype. J is TRBJ2-7 and V is TRBV23-1; 9 bases are shared with TRBD1. TRBV23-1 is known as an ORF, though its function is uncertain. The CDR3 loop spans 16 amino acids. Unmatched junction bases numbered 6, after V lost 1 base and J lost 2 bases. The chain's CDR3 is CASSQYNGTGTYEQYF. Written as DNA, the CDR3 is TGCGCCAGCAGTCAATACAACGGGACAGGGACCTACGAGCAGTACTTC.